The 31 T cell receptor beta chains below come from one sample, sequenced in a study of cytomegalovirus exposure and HLA in healthy donors. PCR used 60 Vbeta primers and 13 Jbeta primers. Clones were sequenced by immunoSEQ multiplex PCR, and TCRdb holds only the in-frame ones, with some missing. The table records approximately 180,000 clones, about 80% of them present only once. Source material: PBMCs. The receptor source for this set is a woman in her 30s in good health and CMV-seropositive.

The rearrangement links TRBV7-2 to TRBJ2-1; perhaps TRBD2 as D (5 bases). V was pared by 1 base and J by 9 bases, with 16 bases between. The CDR3 has 15 residues. CDR1 and CDR2 (germline): SGHTA, FQGNSA. This CDR3 reads CASSLERTGIGEQFF. The CDR3 coding sequence is TGTGCCAGCAGCTTAGAACGAACCGGGATAGGTGAGCAGTTCTTC.

V is TRBV28 and J is TRBJ1-5, with TRBD1 matching over 7 bases. The trim removed 6 bases at V and 7 bases at J, leaving 9 bases unmatched. This CDR3 region has 14 residues. Germline V gene lookup returns CDR1 MDHEN and CDR2 SYDVKM. The CDR3 nucleotides read TGTGCCAGCAGCCCTCAGGGGGGAAACCAGCCCCAGCATTTT. Translation gives CASSPQGGNQPQHF.

The chain couples TRBV28 to TRBJ1-2; no firm D call. The CDR3 totals 13 residues. Germline assignment: CDR1 MDHEN and CDR2 SYDVKM. The ends were cut back, 6 bases at V and 0 bases at J, with 8 bases in the middle. CDR3 region: CASSSQANYGYTF. The CDR3 DNA is TGTGCCAGCAGCTCCCAGGCTAACTATGGCTACACCTTC.

The chain links TRBV30 to TRBJ2-3, with 12 bases aligning to TRBD2. CDR1 and CDR2 (germline): GTSNPN, SVGIG (reference sequence). Losses at the gene ends were 1 base for V and 6 bases for J; bases not matched to a gene: 5. The CDR3 loop spans 15 amino acids. CDR3 amino acids: CAWSALGLAGDTQYF. For the CDR3, the DNA is TGTGCCTGGAGTGCCCTCGGACTAGCGGGGGATACGCAGTATTTT.

This CDR3 reads CAWSVRRTSGSEEQYF. Written as DNA, the CDR3 is TGTGCCTGGAGTGTACGCCGGACTAGCGGGAGCGAAGAGCAGTACTTC. The chain carries TRBV30 and TRBJ2-7; 13 bases are shared with TRBD2. The CDR3 totals 16 residues. The germline gives CDR1 GTSNPN, CDR2 SVGIG (reference sequence). V lost 0 bases and J lost 7; bases outside the gene matches: 9.

The chain couples TRBV2 to TRBJ2-1; 7 bases are a match to TRBD2. V was pared by 3 bases and J by 5 bases, with 10 bases of the junction left unmatched. CDR3 size: 16 residues. CDR1 and CDR2 from the germline V gene are SNHLY and FYNNEI. The CDR3 loop reads CASSDWSTSFDNEQFF. CDR3 bases: TGTGCCAGCAGTGATTGGTCGACTAGCTTCGACAATGAGCAGTTCTTC.

This clone was detected once. The rearrangement joins TRBV18 to TRBJ2-1; tentative D call: TRBD2 (6 bases). This CDR3 region has 13 residues. Germline V lookup: CDR1 KGHSH, CDR2 LQKENI. V dropped 4 bases and J dropped 6 bases, with 10 bases sitting between them. The CDR3 loop is CASSLGGTNEQFF. CDR3 bases: TGTGCCAGCTCACTGGGGGGTACCAATGAGCAGTTCTTC. The complete variable domain, with remaining parts taken from reference TRBV18 and TRBJ2-1, reads NAGVMQNPRHLVRRRGQEARLRCSPMKGHSHVYWYRQLPEEGLKFMVYLQKENIIDESGMPKERFSAEFPKEGPSILRIQQVVRGDSAAYFCASSLGGTNEQFFGPGTRLTVL.

J is TRBJ1-1 and V is TRBV7-9, with 8 bases matching TRBD1. CDR1 is SEHNR, CDR2 FQNEAQ, per germline (reference sequence). V lost 6 bases and J lost 5; bases outside the gene matches: 5. This CDR3 has 13 amino acids. Written as DNA, the CDR3 is TGTGCCAGCAGACCTACAGGGGGGACTGAAGCTTTCTTT. Residues: CASRPTGGTEAFF. The full variable domain, completed using reference TRBV7-9 and TRBJ1-1, is DTGVSQNPRHKITKRGQNVTFRCDPISEHNRLYWYRQTLGQGPEFLTYFQNEAQLEKSRLLSDRFSAERPKGSFSTLEIQRTEQGDSAMYLCASRPTGGTEAFFGQGTRLTVV.

The V and J genes are TRBV11-2 and TRBJ2-5, with 7 bases lining up with TRBD2. Germline V gene data show CDR1 as SGHAT and CDR2 as FQNNGV. The J segment lost 1 base and the V segment lost 1 base, leaving 9 bases of the junction unmatched. The CDR3 runs 17 residues. This chain's CDR3 is CASSLGRASGPQETQYF. In DNA, the CDR3 is TGTGCCAGCAGCTTAGGGCGGGCTAGCGGACCCCAAGAGACCCAGTACTTC.

Written as DNA, the CDR3 is TGTGCCAGCAGTTTGACAGTAACCCGTAACTTGAACACTGAAGCTTTCTTT. As protein: CASSLTVTRNLNTEAFF. The chain has TRBV27 and TRBJ1-1; perhaps TRBD1 as D (5 bases). The CDR3 is 17 residues long. The germline gives CDR1 MNHEY, CDR2 SMNVEV (reference sequence). Trimming took off 3 bases at V and 0 bases at J, with 17 bases between the two ends.

The CDR3 nucleotides are TGTGCCAGCAGTTACGTCAGGGGAAGGTCTGAAGCTTTCTTT. Amino acids: CASSYVRGRSEAFF. This rearrangement joins TRBV6-5 to TRBJ1-1; the D gene is possibly TRBD1 (6 bases). This CDR3 spans 14 amino acids. The V end was cut by 2 bases, the J end by 6 bases, with 13 bases between. Germline V CDR1 and CDR2: MNHEY, SVGAGI.

V is TRBV7-2 and J is TRBJ2-3; TRBD2 matches at 14 bases. Germline trimming cut 5 bases from V and 0 bases from J; bases unmatched to any gene: 7. Germline CDR1 and CDR2: SGHTA and FQGNSA. The CDR3 has 18 residues. CDR3 amino acids: CASSRTSGRQPSTDTQYF. The CDR3 DNA sequence: TGTGCCAGCAGCCGGACTAGCGGGAGGCAACCTAGCACAGATACGCAGTATTTT.

V is TRBV2 and J is TRBJ1-3; 7 bases map to TRBD1. V lost 7 bases and J lost 6; bases outside the gene matches: 9. The CDR3 spans 14 residues. Per germline, CDR1 SNHLY and CDR2 FYNNEI. The CDR3 here is CASKSDRVQNTIYF. The DNA for the CDR3 is TGTGCCAGCAAGTCCGACAGGGTACAAAACACCATATATTTT.

The chain combines TRBV2 with TRBJ2-7; TRBD2 agrees at 12 bases. The V and J ends lost 7 bases and 3 bases, in that order; junction bases with no gene match: 1. This CDR3 spans 13 amino acids. Germline-derived CDR1 and CDR2 are SNHLY and FYNNEI. CDR3 in amino acids: CASKTSGSYEQYF. The CDR3 nucleotides are TGTGCCAGCAAGACTAGCGGGAGCTACGAGCAGTACTTC.

The chain employs TRBV2 and TRBJ2-3; 9 bases fit TRBD2. The CDR3 runs to 17 residues. Germline CDR1 reads SNHLY; CDR2 reads FYNNEI. V lost 8 bases and J lost 4; bases outside the gene matches: 16. For the CDR3, the DNA is TGTGCCAGCGATTTTAGCGGGAGCGTTGGTATGCCAGATACGCAGTATTTT. Translated, it gives CASDFSGSVGMPDTQYF.

The chain is built from TRBV28 and TRBJ2-3; D gene uncertain. This CDR3 has 15 residues. Germline loops: CDR1 MDHEN, CDR2 SYDVKM. V gave up 6 bases and J gave up 3 bases, with 16 bases separating them. The CDR3 bases are TGTGCCAGCAGCTCCGCGTCTGCCCTAACAGATACGCAGTATTTT. It is translated as CASSSASALTDTQYF. The complete variable domain, with remaining parts taken from reference TRBV28 and TRBJ2-3, reads DVKVTQSSRYLVKRTGEKVFLECVQDMDHENMFWYRQDPGLGLRLIYFSYDVKMKEKGDIPEGYSVSREKKERFSLILESASTNQTSMYLCASSSASALTDTQYFGPGTRLTVL.

The V call is TRBV18, the J call TRBJ1-1; 7 bases fit TRBD1. CDR3 length: 15 residues. Germline V gene data show CDR1 as KGHSH and CDR2 as LQKENI. V was pared by 3 bases and J by 2 bases, with 6 bases of the junction left unmatched. The CDR3 loop is CASSPGQSDNTEAFF. DNA for the CDR3: TGTGCCAGCTCACCGGGACAGAGTGATAACACTGAAGCTTTCTTT.

The V call is TRBV19, the J call TRBJ1-1; 7 positions agree with TRBD1. The CDR3 runs to 16 residues. The V gene's germline CDR1 is LNHDA and CDR2 SQIVND (reference sequence). The J segment lost 6 bases and the V segment lost 5 bases, leaving 15 bases of the junction unmatched. The DNA for the CDR3 is TGTGCCAGTAGTGAAGGGACAGCCTCCTCGGGGGCTGAAGCTTTCTTT. It is translated as CASSEGTASSGAEAFF.

The J gene is TRBJ1-2, the V gene TRBV13; no definite D call. Germline V gene sequence: CDR1 PRHDT, CDR2 FYEKMQ (reference sequence). The CDR3 covers 12 residues. Trimming removed 5 bases at V and 4 bases at J, with 8 bases between. The CDR3 spells CASSRVTYGYTF. CDR3 bases: TGTGCCAGCAGCCGGGTTACCTATGGCTACACCTTC.

The genes are TRBV21-1 and TRBJ2-7; TRBD1, the table's D call, lacks a check against the DNA. TRBV21-1 is deemed a pseudogene. The CDR3 contains 15 residues. The CDR3 sequence: CASSKVYSISYEQYF. CDR3 coding DNA: TGTGCCAGCAGCAAAGTATACAGTATCAGCTACGAGCAGTACTTC.

V and J are TRBV6-6 and TRBJ1-5, with TRBD1 matching over 7 bases. Looked up from germline, CDR1 is MNHNY and CDR2 is SVGAGI (reference sequence). V trimming: 7 bases; J trimming: 4 bases; junction bases outside the gene matches: 7. This CDR3 comprises 14 residues. The CDR3 DNA sequence: TGTGCCAGCACTGGGGGACAGAATAATCAGCCCCAGCATTTT. It encodes CASTGGQNNQPQHF.

The chain uses TRBV10-3 and TRBJ2-3; 7 bases are a match to TRBD2. The CDR3 consists of 15 residues. Trimming cost V 5 bases and J 4 bases; bases outside gene matches: 9. Germline CDR1 is ENHRY and CDR2 is SYGVKD. CDR3 DNA sequence: TGTGCCATCAGTCGTTATGCGGGAGAGGCAGATACGCAGTATTTT. It is translated as CAISRYAGEADTQYF.

This rearrangement joins TRBV5-1 to TRBJ2-5; perhaps TRBD2 as D (6 bases). V was cut by 0 bases and J by 5 bases, with 17 bases left in between. The CDR3 consists of 16 residues. Germline values: CDR1 SGHRS, CDR2 YFSETQ. The CDR3 loop reads CASSLEVTGVGETQYF. CDR3 coding DNA: TGCGCCAGCAGCTTGGAGGTTACGGGGGTCGGGGAGACCCAGTACTTC.

V usage is TRBV5-1 and J usage is TRBJ2-7, with 7 bases lining up with TRBD1. V gave up 0 bases and J gave up 3 bases; unmatched junction bases: 9. Germline V CDR1 and CDR2: SGHRS, YFSETQ. The length of the CDR3 is 16 residues. This chain's CDR3 is CASSLGGTATVYEQYF. The CDR3 DNA reads TGCGCCAGCAGCTTGGGGGGGACAGCAACGGTCTACGAGCAGTACTTC. The variable domain in full, with the rest retrieved from reference TRBV5-1 and TRBJ2-7, is KAGVTQTPRYLIKTRGQQVTLSCSPISGHRSVSWYQQTPGQGLQFLFEYFSETQRNKGNFPGRFSGRQFSNSRSEMNVSTLELGDSALYLCASSLGGTATVYEQYFGPGTRLTVT.

This rearrangement joins TRBV28 to TRBJ2-7; D gene uncertain. This CDR3 has 14 residues. Trimming shortened V by 2 bases and J by 2 bases, and 10 bases separated the two germline ends. The germline CDR1 and CDR2 sequences are MDHEN and SYDVKM. CDR3 residues: CASSLMFPTYEQYF. Written as DNA, the CDR3 is TGTGCCAGCAGTTTAATGTTCCCTACCTACGAGCAGTACTTC.

In this sample, this clone turned up once. V and J are TRBV4-2 and TRBJ1-4; perhaps TRBD1 as D (5 bases). V lost 0 bases to trimming and J lost 8 bases, with 19 bases between them. Germline CDR1 LGHNA, CDR2 YNFKEQ. The CDR3 spans 17 residues. This chain's CDR3 is CASSQDDEGRGREKLFF. The CDR3 nucleotides read TGTGCCAGCAGCCAAGATGATGAGGGGCGCGGGAGGGAAAAACTGTTTTTT.

This rearrangement joins TRBV29-1 to TRBJ1-4; D might be TRBD1 (5 bases). This CDR3 spans 16 amino acids. The ends were cut back, 0 bases at V and 1 base at J, with 12 bases in the middle. CDR1 and CDR2 from the germline V gene are SQVTM and ANQGSEA. The CDR3 DNA follows: TGCAGCGTTGAAGATGAGCAGGGAGGAACTAATGAAAAACTGTTTTTT. Translated: CSVEDEQGGTNEKLFF.

V gene TRBV27 combines with J gene TRBJ2-5, with 8 bases that match TRBD2. V shed 4 bases and J 5 bases; nucleotides not matched to a gene: 3. This CDR3 is built from 13 residues. CDR1 and CDR2 from the germline V gene are MNHEY and SMNVEV (reference sequence). The CDR3: CASSWSGSETQYF. The CDR3 nucleotides are TGTGCCAGCAGTTGGAGCGGGAGCGAGACCCAGTACTTC.

V usage is TRBV10-3 and J usage is TRBJ1-2; D may be TRBD1 (5 bases). The CDR3 contains 14 residues. The V gene lost 3 bases and the J gene lost 2 bases, with 10 bases spanning the gap. Germline CDR1 and CDR2: ENHRY and SYGVKD. The CDR3 here is CAISDDSPNYGYTF. Here the CDR3 DNA reads TGTGCCATCAGTGATGACAGCCCGAACTATGGCTACACCTTC.

This clone was seen only a few times. CDR3 residues: CASTRTYNEQFF. The DNA for the CDR3 is TGTGCCAGCACCAGGACCTACAATGAGCAGTTCTTC. The chain combines TRBV11-2 with TRBJ2-1; D is unclear. There are 12 residues in the CDR3. Germline CDR1 reads SGHAT; CDR2 reads FQNNGV. The V end lost 7 bases, the J end lost 2 bases, and 6 bases lay between the germline ends.

The chain couples TRBV28 to TRBJ2-3; weak D call: TRBD1 (5 bases). This CDR3 is 14 amino acids long. Germline V gene sequence: CDR1 MDHEN, CDR2 SYDVKM. V shed 2 bases and J shed 4 bases, with 10 bases lying between them. The DNA for the CDR3 is TGTGCCAGCAGTTTAAGTCAGGGCTCAGATACGCAGTATTTT. Its translation is CASSLSQGSDTQYF.